The 20 T cell receptor beta chains in this list originate from one sample, sequenced in a study of blood T cell repertoires in COVID-19. The method was immunoSEQ multiplex PCR; TCRdb's version includes in-frame clones alone and lacks a portion of them. The sample lists 200,000 to 250,000 clones; 75% to 85% were seen once. The sample comprised peripheral blood. The receptors here all came from a woman aged 80 or over with COVID-19, enrolled during active disease.

The chain links TRBV5-4 to TRBJ2-2; D not resolved. Germline CDR1 and CDR2: SGHNT and YYREEE (reference sequence). Trimming stripped 1 base from V and 1 base from J, with 8 bases between. The CDR3 is 15 residues long. The CDR3 bases are TGTGCCAGCAGCTTGTTTAGCAGGAACACCGGGGAGCTGTTTTTT. This translates into CASSLFSRNTGELFF.

The CDR3 DNA reads as TGTGCCAGCAGCTGGTCTTTGCAGGGCTACGAGCAGTACTTC. Its protein is CASSWSLQGYEQYF. This chain connects TRBV7-2 to TRBJ2-7; possibly TRBD1 for D (5 bases). From germline, CDR1 is SGHTA and CDR2 FQGNSA. This CDR3 is 14 amino acids long. The germline V and J ends were trimmed by 4 bases and 3 bases, with 13 bases remaining between them.

This clone was seen once. This chain uses TRBV6-2 or TRBV6-3 with TRBJ2-1; 14 nucleotides line up with TRBD2. The junction had 4 bases not matched to a gene; V was cut back by 5 bases and J by 7 bases. The CDR3 loop spans 15 amino acids. From germline, CDR1 is MNHEY and CDR2 SVGEGT. CDR3 DNA: TGTGCCAGCAGTACGGGGACTAGCGGGAGTAATGAGCAGTTCTTC. Translated: CASSTGTSGSNEQFF.

The chain has TRBV7-6 and TRBJ1-3, with 7 bases aligning to TRBD1. CDR1 is SGHVS and CDR2 is FNYEAQ in the germline V gene. V was clipped by 1 base and J by 0 bases; unmatched bases: 15. The CDR3 has 20 amino acids. CDR3 loop: CASSLEVQGLRGVSGNTIYF. In nucleotides, the CDR3 is TGTGCCAGCAGCTTAGAAGTACAGGGTCTCAGGGGGGTCTCTGGAAACACCATATATTTT.

The CDR3 is CATSRAPPLGTIYF. For the CDR3, the DNA is TGTGCCACCAGCAGAGCTCCCCCTCTCGGGACCATATATTTT. The chain employs TRBV15 and TRBJ1-3; no firm D call. The CDR3 extends over 14 amino acids. CDR1 LNHNV and CDR2 YYDKDF come from the germline V gene (reference sequence). Between the trimmed V and J ends, which lost 1 base and 10 bases, there was a span of 14 bases.

The table lists this clone with a count of one. This chain's CDR3 is CAWSPPSNYEQYF. The CDR3 bases are TGTGCCTGGAGCCCTCCTAGCAACTACGAGCAGTACTTC. The rearrangement uses TRBV30 and TRBJ2-7; D is possibly TRBD2 (5 bases). CDR1 and CDR2 from the germline V gene are GTSNPN and SVGIG (reference sequence). The CDR3 is made up of 13 amino acids. V lost 3 bases and J 3 bases, leaving 12 bases between the germline ends. The full variable domain, with the rest looked up from reference TRBV30 and TRBJ2-7, is SQTIHQWPATLVQPVGSPLSLECTVEGTSNPNLYWYRQAAGRGLQLLFYSVGIGQISSEVPQNLSASRPQDRQFILSSKKLLLSDSGFYLCAWSPPSNYEQYFGPGTRLTVT.

The rearrangement links TRBV6-6 to TRBJ1-3, with unresolved D. The germline gives CDR1 MNHNY, CDR2 SVGAGI (reference sequence). CDR3 size: 12 residues. Trimming cost V 6 bases and J 0 bases, with 3 bases left between them. The CDR3 is CASRASGNTIYF. The DNA for the CDR3 is TGTGCCAGCAGGGCCTCTGGAAACACCATATATTTT.

This clone was counted a few times. J is TRBJ2-1 and V is TRBV7-8; 9 positions match TRBD1. The CDR3 sequence is 17 residues long. The V segment lost 5 bases and the J segment 7 bases; nucleotides outside the gene matches: 15. Germline V gene data show CDR1 as SGHVS and CDR2 as FQNEAQ. The CDR3 bases are TGTGCCAGCAGCCTCTTCCTCGGGACAGGGAAGGAGAATGAGCAGTTCTTC. It is translated as CASSLFLGTGKENEQFF.

The genes are TRBV5-1 and TRBJ2-1, with D unresolved. V dropped 0 bases and J dropped 8 bases, with 3 bases sitting between them. This CDR3 contains 11 residues. In germline, CDR1 is SGHRS, CDR2 YFSETQ. Here the CDR3 DNA reads TGCGCCAGCAGCTTGGAGCATGAGCAGTTCTTC. Translating it yields CASSLEHEQFF.

V usage is TRBV6-1 and J usage is TRBJ1-6; D gene unclear. Germline lookup yields CDR1 MNHNS and CDR2 SASEGT. V was pared by 2 bases and J by 0 bases, with 11 bases between. The CDR3 has 17 residues. The DNA of the CDR3 is TGTGCCAGCAGTGAACGAGAAGGGAGCTCCTATAATTCACCCCTCCACTTT. It translates to CASSEREGSSYNSPLHF.

Only a few counts were recorded for this clone. V and J are TRBV11-1 and TRBJ1-2; D possibly corresponds to TRBD1 (5 bases). The CDR3 extends over 12 amino acids. V was cut by 1 base and J by 14 bases, with 14 bases left in between. Germline V CDR1 and CDR2: SGHAT, FQDESV (reference sequence). For the CDR3, the DNA is TGTGCCAGCAGCTTAGATATCGGCGGGGGTACCTTC. Translating gives CASSLDIGGGTF.

The V gene is TRBV7-2, the J gene TRBJ2-1; 10 bases agree with TRBD2. Germline V gene lookup returns CDR1 SGHTA and CDR2 FQGNSA. The CDR3 sequence is 16 residues long. Trimming at V came to 5 bases and at J to 4 bases, leaving 8 bases not matched to a gene. The CDR3 nucleotides are TGTGCCAGCAGCCCTATAGCGGGAGGTGGTTACAATGAGCAGTTCTTC. This gives the protein CASSPIAGGGYNEQFF.

The CDR3 loop is CASSRPGTQTQYF. The CDR3, as DNA: TGTGCCAGCAGCCGTCCCGGGACTCAGACCCAGTACTTC. The rearrangement links TRBV6-5 to TRBJ2-5, with D maybe TRBD2 (6 bases). The germline V gene encodes CDR1 MNHEY and CDR2 SVGAGI. Deletions cut 6 bases from V and 6 bases from J, with 14 bases between. The CDR3 is made up of 13 amino acids.

The chain has TRBV20-1 and TRBJ1-2; the match to TRBD1 covers 8 bases. The CDR3 runs 11 residues. Germline V gene data show CDR1 as DFQATT and CDR2 as SNEGSKA (reference sequence). V lost 6 bases and J lost 13; bases outside the gene matches: 10. In nucleotides, the CDR3 is TGCAGTGCGGAGCCGGGACAGGCGGCCACCTTC. It encodes CSAEPGQAATF.

The chain is built from TRBV7-2 and TRBJ1-1; D unclear. The CDR3 has 14 amino acids. Germline V gives CDR1 SGHTA, CDR2 FQGNSA. Trimming left V 5 bases short and J 5 bases short, with 15 bases between. CDR3 in amino acids: CASSPYPSGTEAFF. Here the CDR3 DNA reads TGTGCCAGCAGCCCCTATCCTAGTGGGACTGAAGCTTTCTTT.

The J gene is TRBJ1-2, the V gene TRBV5-1; D perhaps matches TRBD1 (5 bases). The CDR3 is 13 residues long. V shed 1 base and J shed 4 bases, with 8 bases lying between them. From germline, CDR1 is SGHRS and CDR2 YFSETQ. The CDR3 here is CASSLRGGYGYTF. DNA for the CDR3: TGCGCCAGCAGCTTGAGGGGAGGCTATGGCTACACCTTC. Based on the CDR3 plus reference TRBV5-1 and TRBJ1-2, the full variable domain is KAGVTQTPRYLIKTRGQQVTLSCSPISGHRSVSWYQQTPGQGLQFLFEYFSETQRNKGNFPGRFSGRQFSNSRSEMNVSTLELGDSALYLCASSLRGGYGYTFGSGTRLTVV.

The chain employs TRBV5-1 and TRBJ1-1; TRBD1 agrees at 7 bases. The trim removed 1 base at V and 4 bases at J, leaving 4 bases unmatched. CDR1 is SGHRS, CDR2 YFSETQ, per germline. The CDR3 consists of 14 residues. CDR3 sequence: CASSLTGAPTEAFF. The CDR3 DNA follows: TGCGCCAGCAGCTTGACAGGGGCGCCCACTGAAGCTTTCTTT. Based on the CDR3 plus reference TRBV5-1 and TRBJ1-1, the full variable domain is KAGVTQTPRYLIKTRGQQVTLSCSPISGHRSVSWYQQTPGQGLQFLFEYFSETQRNKGNFPGRFSGRQFSNSRSEMNVSTLELGDSALYLCASSLTGAPTEAFFGQGTRLTVV.

As for this clone: The junction shows a germline mismatch at one end, possibly a read error. The CDR3 bases are TGCGCCGGCAGCCAAAGTACTAGTGCGGGGAGCTCCTACAATGAGCAGTTCTTC. Protein: CAGSQSTSAGSSYNEQFF. The chain links TRBV4-1 to TRBJ2-1; TRBD2 is a possible D gene (6 bases). Germline V CDR1 and CDR2: MGHRA, YSYEKL. This CDR3 region has 18 residues.

This clone occurred a few times. CDR3 sequence (DNA): TGCGCCAGCAGCCAAGGTAGGGGTGGAAACTCTAATTCACCCCTCCACTTT. This encodes CASSQGRGGNSNSPLHF. This rearrangement joins TRBV4-1 to TRBJ1-6; TRBD1 might be the D (5 bases). CDR3 length equals 17 residues. The V and J ends lost 1 base and 6 bases respectively, with 16 bases between them. CDR1 MGHRA and CDR2 YSYEKL come from the germline V gene.

The chain carries TRBV11-2 and TRBJ2-7; D call uncertain. Germline V gives CDR1 SGHAT, CDR2 FQNNGV. This CDR3 has 12 amino acids. The V gene lost 5 bases and the J gene lost 2 bases, with 7 bases spanning the gap. The CDR3, as DNA: TGTGCCAGCAGCCGACAAACCTACGAGCAGTACTTC. It is translated as CASSRQTYEQYF.